This TCR beta chain originates from a study of blood T cell repertoires in COVID-19. Across the whole study: From T cells, B-cell-depleted T cells, or PBMCs came the material, which was cDNA or gDNA.

This CDR3 is 14 amino acids long. From germline, CDR1 is MNHEY and CDR2 SVGAGI. With V trimmed by 6 bases and J by 5 bases, 5 bases remained unmatched. The repertoire was sequenced with immunoSEQ multiplex PCR; TCRdb's copy has only in-frame clones and lacks some. Found here are approximately 65,000 clones, 70% to 90% of them singletons; the top ten hold around 1.2%. The V and J genes are TRBV6-5 and TRBJ2-2; 8 nucleotides line up with TRBD1. This receptor was obtained from a man aged 40-49 years with acute or convalescent COVID-19. Sequencing input: peripheral blood. The CDR3 reads CASRGTGRTGELFF. The CDR3 DNA follows: TGTGCCAGCAGGGGGACAGGTCGGACCGGGGAGCTGTTTTTT.